Sequencing of this T cell receptor beta chain was carried out in a study of T cells after yellow fever vaccination (dated by TCRdb to between 2018 and 2021). In terms of the full investigation: The SMART-Seq v4 Ultra Low Input RNA kit was used to prepare libraries from fractions with low cell numbers. Two healthy male donors made up the cohort, one aged 18 to 30 years and the other aged 30 to 39 years. To follow T-cell clones before and after both primary and booster YFV17D yellow fever vaccination, bulk TCR alpha and beta repertoires underwent longitudinal sequencing. Blood was drawn at multiple timepoints before and after primary and secondary immunization, with bulk PBMC replicates and cell subsets isolated.

Instrument used: Illumina NovaSeq 6000. TCR cDNA was synthesized by 5'RACE template switching, through which a universal primer site and unique molecular identifiers were introduced. cDNA synthesis was primed from both the TCR alpha and TCR beta constant segments. Libraries were amplified in two PCR steps, with sample barcodes and sequencing adapters added in the second step. Sequencing of libraries was performed on Illumina HiSeq 2500 (2x100 bp) or NovaSeq (2x150 bp). In the source study's methods: Reads were demultiplexed and collapsed into UMI consensus sequences with MIGEC, and V(D)J alignment was performed with MiXCR. Vaccine-responding clonotypes were defined with edgeR using replicate PBMC samples, requiring FDR below 0.01 and a log2 fold change above 5 up to day 15. Each bulk clonotype received a CD4 or CD8 identity based on whether the sequenced CD4 or CD8 repertoire contained that clonotype at higher abundance. TCRdb's own reprocessing of the public reads used fastp at Q25 and MiXCR and kept productive beta chains. Every distinct CDR3 protein forms one entry, paired with its most common genes and DNA. The V and J calls and clone size come from TCRdb's table, not from the authors' own analysis. The sample table contains 180,000 or so distinct CDR3 sequences; only one count was recorded for more than 9.5% of them. The top ten hold 36% of the sample.

Trimming removed 3 bases from V and 5 bases from J; the gene matches leave 10 bases unexplained. The CDR3 has 15 amino acids, counting the end cysteine and phenylalanine. Left in the record is the CDR3 DNA by itself, 45 bases read in frame from the first base. The germline V gene (reference sequence) yields LNHDA for CDR1 and SQIVND for CDR2. Findings and caveats that apply to the study as a whole: The secondary T-cell response was found to be weaker but faster than the primary response, with a peak reached on day 5 rather than on day 15. FACS-sorted repertoires could contain abundant contaminating clonotypes from the bulk population, so computational filtering was required. After the booster, most of the clones that had expanded following primary vaccination were detected again (around 97% of CD4 and roughly 90% of CD8), which suggests that memory was broadly maintained. Because the study included only two donors, the extent to which the findings can be generalized is limited. A small share of clonotypes occurred in both CD4 and CD8 compartments, likely arising from convergent recombination.

The treatment or condition label corresponds to: live attenuated yellow fever vaccine strain. A standard Ficoll-Paque protocol was used to isolate PBMCs from peripheral blood. Dynabeads CD4 and CD8 positive selection kits were used to isolate CD4 and CD8 T-cell fractions. RNA was extracted with TriZol from bulk PBMCs, CD4 and CD8 fractions, and dextramer-positive and dextramer-negative fractions. This clonotype was counted between two and nine times. No antigen is known for it. No base quality values were provided; no much bigger clone lies one nucleotide off. The specimen was CD8+ T cells sorted from PBMCs, collected 15 days after the yellow fever booster vaccination. The sequence was collected from a man aged 18 to 29 who received the YFV17D yellow fever vaccine. The rearranged segments are TRBV19 and TRBJ2-7, and 7 junction bases match TRBD1. This receptor has the CDR3 CASSIGTVPNDEQYF. Here is the DNA: TGTGCCAGTAGTATCGGGACAGTTCCCAACGACGAGCAGTACTTC. The full variable domain, completed from the reference TRBV19 and TRBJ2-7 proteins outside the CDR3, reads DGGITQSPKYLFRKEGQNVTLSCEQNLNHDAMYWYRQDPGQGLRLIYYSQIVNDFQKGDIAEGYSVSREKKESFPLTVTSAQKNPTAFYLCASSIGTVPNDEQYFGPGTRLTVT.